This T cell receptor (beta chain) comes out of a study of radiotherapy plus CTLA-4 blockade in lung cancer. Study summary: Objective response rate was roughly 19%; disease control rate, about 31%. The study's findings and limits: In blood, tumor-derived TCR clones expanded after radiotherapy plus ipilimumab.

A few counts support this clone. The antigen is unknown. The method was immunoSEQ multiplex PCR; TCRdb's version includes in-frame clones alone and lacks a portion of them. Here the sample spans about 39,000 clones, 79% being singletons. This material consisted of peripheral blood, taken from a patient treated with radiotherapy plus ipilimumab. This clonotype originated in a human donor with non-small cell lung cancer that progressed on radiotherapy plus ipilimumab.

As DNA, the CDR3 is TGCGCCAGCAGCCAAGGGGCAGGGGGTGTTGATCAGCCCCAGCATTTT. Its protein product is CASSQGAGGVDQPQHF. J is TRBJ1-5 and V is TRBV4-1; TRBD1 agrees at 7 bases. Looked up from germline, CDR1 is MGHRA and CDR2 is YSYEKL. This CDR3 contains 16 residues. The V gene end was trimmed by 1 base and the J gene end by 5 bases; junction bases not matched to a gene: 8.